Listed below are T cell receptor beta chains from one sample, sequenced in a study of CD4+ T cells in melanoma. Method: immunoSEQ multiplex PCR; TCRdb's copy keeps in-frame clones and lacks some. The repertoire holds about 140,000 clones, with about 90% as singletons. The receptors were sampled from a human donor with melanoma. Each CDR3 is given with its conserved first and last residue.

CASSLDRLTYNEQFF TRBJ2-1 TRBV18
CASSLGPANGGYTF TRBJ1-2 TRBV5-1
CASRDRVGEPFF TRBJ1-1 TRBV6-5
CASSERSGISSPLHF TRBJ1-6 TRBV6-1
CASSSTVTTIYF TRBJ1-3 TRBV7-9
CASSIDTDSNQPQHF TRBJ1-5 TRBV19
CASSLADNTEAFF TRBJ1-1 TRBV4-2
CASSEARTSGANVLTF TRBJ2-6 TRBV2
CASLRDQGEKLFF TRBJ1-4 TRBV6-1
CASSPGQQYGYTF TRBJ1-2 TRBV7-2
CASSSPSNYGYTF TRBJ1-2 TRBV9
CASSFGGDHNEQFF TRBJ2-1 TRBV5-8
CASSPSGGGVETQYF TRBJ2-5 TRBV7-7
CANLQGATNYGYTF TRBJ1-2 TRBV2
CATSRAPGTQYF TRBJ2-3 TRBV15
CASSFVVRGDTEAFF TRBJ1-1 TRBV11-2
CASSQARVTGGETQYF TRBJ2-5 TRBV4-2
CASRFATGANTGELFF TRBJ2-2 TRBV7-3
CASRFTGGRQPQHF TRBJ1-5 TRBV2
CASSSPGWSSYNSPLHF TRBJ1-6 TRBV5-6
CASRGRRDHNEQFF TRBJ2-1 TRBV19
CSASSATEAFF TRBJ1-1 TRBV20-1
CAWSINRDQPQHF TRBJ1-5 TRBV30
CASSRDTGELFF TRBJ2-2 TRBV7-9
CAIGRTGEAFF TRBJ1-1 TRBV10-3
CASSSGRQGNYGYTF TRBJ1-2 TRBV7-8
CASSATGASNQPQHF TRBJ1-5 TRBV7-3
CASSLMTRPSFPRTDTQYF TRBJ2-3 TRBV11-2
CASSSGGRGLSTDTQYF TRBJ2-3 TRBV4-2
CASSEDRGPNQPQHF TRBJ1-5 TRBV2
CSVTGGTDYGYTF TRBJ1-2 TRBV29-1
CASSFSGSMNTEAFF TRBJ1-1 TRBV5-1
CASSQGIKGSYQETQYF TRBJ2-5 TRBV14
CASSLGWGQDTEAFF TRBJ1-1 TRBV5-1
CAISGTSGGLNEQFF TRBJ2-1 TRBV10-3
CASRSGLENQPQHF TRBJ1-5 TRBV27
CASSVSATNEKLFF TRBJ1-4 TRBV2
CASSRQGLGEQYF TRBJ2-7 TRBV6-5
CASSFDRGEETQYF TRBJ2-5 TRBV5-1
CASSSNRGSTDTQYF TRBJ2-3 TRBV11-2
CASSTSDGTEAFF TRBJ1-1 TRBV7-2
CASSRGLEQYF TRBJ2-7 TRBV6-5
CASTATTSGTRTQYF TRBJ2-5 TRBV11-2
CATRRERVYNEQFF TRBJ2-1 TRBV19
CASSEGNARFTDTQYF TRBJ2-3 TRBV2
CASSEGQGSYNSPLHF TRBJ1-6 TRBV2
CASSMGIVTGIGNYGYTF TRBJ1-2 TRBV19
CASSATSGQGYEQYF TRBJ2-7 TRBV9
CASSFEGPTDTQYF TRBJ2-3 TRBV5-1
CASSPGQLNTEAFF TRBJ1-1 TRBV7-9